These 18 T cell receptor beta chains came from one sample sequenced in a study of shared clonotypes between healthy human individuals (dated by TCRdb to between 2020 and 2021). The library was produced with the immunoSEQ multiplex PCR assay. TCRdb took this table from immuneACCESS and kept in-frame rearrangements with V and J called. Such tables lack part of the clones; where checked against another copy, unresolved V genes explain under half of the gap, and the rest is unexplained. This sample has about 2.2 million clones in its table, and about 93% of those were observed once. The ten largest clonotypes hold approximately 1.7% of the sample. CD8 naive samples were obtained by positive selection for CCR7 among CD45RO-negative cells, yielding a CD45RA+CCR7+ population from which TemRA cells were excluded. The material sequenced was naive CD8+ T cells from PBMCs. In the paper's terms, the cell subset or site label means: CD45RA+CCR7+. Receptors originate from a young man in good health. Some clones in this sample may be carry-over from other donors' samples.

V and J are TRBV7-9 and TRBJ2-2; TRBD1 is a possible D gene (6 bases). The CDR3 consists of 15 residues. The germline CDR1 and CDR2 sequences are SEHNR and FQNEAQ (reference sequence). V was trimmed by 4 bases and J by 1 base, leaving 10 bases between them. The CDR3 loop reads CASSSGQMNTGELFF. CDR3 nucleotide sequence: TGTGCCAGCAGCTCAGGACAGATGAACACCGGGGAGCTGTTTTTT.

In its sample, this clone was seen once. The chain combines TRBV6-5 with TRBJ2-2; the match to TRBD2 covers 7 bases. V lost 5 bases to trimming and J lost 6 bases; unmatched junction nucleotides: 3. The CDR3 extends over 13 amino acids. Germline CDR1 reads MNHEY; CDR2 reads SVGAGI. CDR3 DNA: TGTGCCAGCAGTCCTGGACTAGCCGGGGAGCTGTTTTTT. It translates to CASSPGLAGELFF.

The chain employs TRBV15 and TRBJ1-1; D perhaps matches TRBD1 (5 bases). The CDR3 has 14 residues. Germline V gives CDR1 LNHNV, CDR2 YYDKDF (reference sequence). V was clipped by 1 base and J by 5 bases, with 11 bases between them. CDR3 amino acids: CATSRAGGRTEAFF. Written as DNA, the CDR3 is TGTGCCACCAGCAGAGCTGGGGGGAGGACTGAAGCTTTCTTT. Full variable domain (outside the CDR3, taken from reference TRBV15 and TRBJ1-1): DAMVIQNPRYQVTQFGKPVTLSCSQTLNHNVMYWYQQKSSQAPKLLFHYYDKDFNNEADTPDNFQSRRPNTSFCFLDIRSPGLGDTAMYLCATSRAGGRTEAFFGQGTRLTVV.

V gene TRBV19 combines with J gene TRBJ2-7, with D unresolved. The V gene's germline CDR1 is LNHDA and CDR2 SQIVND (reference sequence). The CDR3 is made up of 13 amino acids. V lost 6 bases and J lost 5, with 14 bases in between. CDR3 DNA sequence: TGTGCCAGTAGCCCCGGGCCGCTTCACGAGCAGTACTTC. Its protein product is CASSPGPLHEQYF.

The V call is TRBV6-1, the J call TRBJ1-5, with D uncertain. The V and J ends lost 2 bases and 7 bases respectively, with 15 bases between them. The CDR3 is made up of 15 amino acids. Germline values: CDR1 MNHNS, CDR2 SASEGT. In nucleotides, the CDR3 is TGTGCCAGCAGTGAATGGAGGGAGCCTGGCCAGCCCCAGCATTTT. As protein: CASSEWREPGQPQHF.

The gene calls are TRBV19 and TRBJ1-2, with 7 bases matching TRBD1. CDR1 and CDR2 (germline): LNHDA, SQIVND (reference sequence). V was pared by 5 bases and J by 6 bases, with 18 bases of the junction left unmatched. This CDR3 spans 17 amino acids. In nucleotides, the CDR3 is TGTGCCAGTAGTCCTGACAGGGCCCCCGGGGGAGTGGATGGCTACACCTTC. Its translation: CASSPDRAPGGVDGYTF.

The chain joins TRBV27 to TRBJ2-7; 10 nucleotides match TRBD2. CDR3 length equals 14 residues. Looked up from germline, CDR1 is MNHEY and CDR2 is SMNVEV (reference sequence). Losses at the gene ends were 6 bases for V and 3 bases for J; bases not matched to a gene: 5. The CDR3 DNA sequence: TGTGCCAGCAGCCCTACTAGCGGGGACTACGAGCAGTACTTC. Encoded protein: CASSPTSGDYEQYF.

The rearrangement uses TRBV7-9 and TRBJ1-1, with D tentatively TRBD1 (5 bases). Deletions cut 5 bases from V and 4 bases from J, with 17 bases between. Germline V gene lookup returns CDR1 SEHNR and CDR2 FQNEAQ (reference sequence). The CDR3 sequence is 15 residues long. The CDR3 DNA reads as TGTGCCAGCAGCCCCGCTCTGGGGGGGGTCACTGAAGCTTTCTTT. This encodes CASSPALGGVTEAFF.

This chain joins TRBV5-6 and TRBJ2-4; D may be TRBD1 (6 bases). V dropped 4 bases and J dropped 4 bases, with 12 bases sitting between them. The CDR3 has 14 amino acids. Germline CDR1 and CDR2: SGHDT and YYEEEE. The CDR3, as DNA: TGTGCCAGCAGCCATTACAGGGCGAAAAACATTCAGTACTTC. Translation: CASSHYRAKNIQYF.

This clone appeared once. The chain couples TRBV6-1 to TRBJ2-1; D possibly corresponds to TRBD2 (6 bases). Trimming took off 3 bases at V and 8 bases at J, with 17 bases between the two ends. Germline loops: CDR1 MNHNS, CDR2 SASEGT. The CDR3 spans 15 residues. This CDR3 is CASSERGLQGDEQFF. Here the CDR3 DNA reads TGTGCCAGCAGTGAGAGGGGACTCCAAGGGGATGAGCAGTTCTTC.

The chain employs TRBV6-5 and TRBJ2-5; the D gene is possibly TRBD1 (6 bases). CDR3 length equals 15 residues. The germline V and J ends were trimmed by 0 bases and 5 bases, with 13 bases remaining between them. Germline V gene sequence: CDR1 MNHEY, CDR2 SVGAGI. The CDR3 loop reads CASSYSSGVEETQYF. As DNA, the CDR3 is TGTGCCAGCAGTTACTCGTCAGGGGTTGAGGAGACCCAGTACTTC.

The chain recombines TRBV5-6 with TRBJ1-4, with D perhaps TRBD1 (5 bases). This CDR3 has 15 amino acids. The germline V gene encodes CDR1 SGHDT and CDR2 YYEEEE. Trimming shortened V by 4 bases and J by 8 bases, and 18 bases separated the two germline ends. DNA for the CDR3: TGTGCCAGCAGCACCTGGGGCTTATGGCACGAAAAACTGTTTTTT. Residues: CASSTWGLWHEKLFF.

The count of this clone is one. This chain uses TRBV5-1 with TRBJ2-3; D perhaps matches TRBD2 (7 bases). The CDR3 contains 17 residues. V lost 0 bases and J lost 0, with 14 bases in between. The germline V gene has CDR1 SGHRS and CDR2 YFSETQ. The CDR3 is CASSLAPAGASTDTQYF. CDR3 nucleotides: TGCGCCAGCAGCTTGGCCCCCGCGGGGGCTAGCACAGATACGCAGTATTTT.

The chain combines TRBV11-2 with TRBJ1-5; D remains unclear. The CDR3 has 13 residues. Germline lookup yields CDR1 SGHAT and CDR2 FQNNGV. With 1 base removed from V and 6 bases from J, the gap between germline ends came to 7 bases. CDR3 sequence (DNA): TGTGCCAGCAGCTTAGGGCCCAGTCAGCCCCAGCATTTT. Translated: CASSLGPSQPQHF.

The chain uses TRBV27 and TRBJ1-2, with a possible D match to TRBD1 (5 bases). The length of the CDR3 is 14 residues. Trimming stripped 4 bases from V and 3 bases from J, with 12 bases between. CDR1 is MNHEY and CDR2 is SMNVEV in the germline V gene (reference sequence). CDR3 sequence: CASSSLGEDYGYTF. The CDR3 nucleotides are TGTGCCAGCAGTTCCCTGGGGGAGGACTATGGCTACACCTTC.

The rearrangement links TRBV7-9 to TRBJ2-7; the match to TRBD1 covers 9 bases. The germline gives CDR1 SEHNR, CDR2 FQNEAQ (reference sequence). The ends lost 5 bases at V and 6 bases at J; junction bases unmatched: 11. There are 15 residues in the CDR3. The CDR3 DNA is TGTGCCAGCAGCCGTGGACAGGGGATATTGGGCGAGCAGTACTTC. It encodes CASSRGQGILGEQYF.

The chain couples TRBV11-2 to TRBJ2-1, with D uncertain. CDR1 is SGHAT, CDR2 FQNNGV, per germline. Trimming removed 3 bases at V and 8 bases at J, with 17 bases between. CDR3 length: 15 amino acids. CDR3 region: CASSLVTILSDEQFF. CDR3 nucleotide sequence: TGTGCCAGCAGCTTGGTCACCATCCTAAGTGATGAGCAGTTCTTC.

The chain uses TRBV29-1 and TRBJ1-2, with a possible D match to TRBD1 (5 bases). There are 11 residues in the CDR3. Germline CDR1 and CDR2: SQVTM and ANQGSEA. V shed 7 bases and J shed 4 bases, with 10 bases lying between them. The CDR3 loop is CSGDSIYGYTF. The CDR3 nucleotides read TGCAGCGGAGACAGTATCTATGGCTACACCTTC.